This T cell receptor (beta chain) is drawn from a study of blood T cell repertoires in COVID-19. Looking at the study overall: Samples of COVID-19 (acute and convalescent) were obtained from the United States, Italy and Spain. PBMCs, B-cell-depleted T cells, or T cells provided the cDNA or gDNA that made up the material.

Between the trimmed V and J ends, which lost 4 bases and 4 bases, there was a span of 17 bases. The CDR3 spans 16 residues. Germline V gene lookup returns CDR1 SGHRS and CDR2 YFSETQ. In the original workflow: How many nucleated cells were present was estimated from reference gene primer amplification. Here immunoSEQ multiplex PCR was the method, and the copy in TCRdb shows in-frame clones only, minus some. D and trimming come from the DNA, and the V and J calls and clone size come from that table. The top ten clones hold 2% to 2.5% of a sample with over 70,000 clones, under 95% of them seen once. The sequenced sample consisted of peripheral blood. This receptor was obtained from a human donor with active COVID-19. The donor label of this sample is uncertain. The genes are TRBV5-1 and TRBJ2-2; TRBD2 might be the D (6 bases). This chain's CDR3 is CASSEQIGTFTGELFF. In nucleotides, the CDR3 is TGCGCCAGCAGCGAGCAAATAGGGACTTTCACCGGGGAGCTGTTTTTT.